The following is a T cell receptor beta chain sequence with its context. Its target is not known. Pooled in the analysis were second doses at about 4 or about 12 weeks. This sample stems from a study of T cell responses to AZD1222 COVID-19 vaccine. Findings of the study overall: Only 5 or 6 individuals given AZD1222 were seropositive at baseline. Spike as a whole was targeted by vaccine-associated CD4 TCRs, dominant at 160-218 and 743-854.

The germline gives CDR1 MDHEN, CDR2 SYDVKM. V dropped 6 bases and J dropped 14; count of bases not matched to a gene: 5. The CDR3 totals 11 residues. Assay used: immunoSEQ multiplex PCR; TCRdb lists only in-frame clones, some missing. In the table there are 65,000 to 75,000 clones, 60% to 85% of which are singletons. The receptor comes from an adult who received the AZD1222 COVID-19 vaccine. The rearrangement uses TRBV28 and TRBJ1-4, with 8 positions matching TRBD1. The sequenced sample was peripheral blood, obtained 28 days after the second AZD1222 dose. This chain's CDR3 is CASSLDRVLFF. The CDR3 DNA is TGTGCCAGCAGCCTGGACAGGGTGCTGTTTTTT.